These 6 T cell receptor beta chains were sequenced from one sample in a study of response to subunit inactivated influenza vaccine. TCRdb re-derived calls from the RT-PCR reads in MiXCR, one entry per CDR3 protein. The sample includes approximately 170,000 distinct CDR3 sequences, roughly 14% of them seen just once. Material: CD8+ T cells sorted from PBMCs, obtained less than 6 days after vaccination. Receptor source: a man aged 50 to 60 who received an inactivated influenza vaccine.

The rearrangement links TRBV7-8 to TRBJ2-4, with 10 positions matching TRBD1. The CDR3 loop spans 16 amino acids. V lost 3 bases to trimming and J lost 4 bases; unmatched junction nucleotides: 6. Germline values: CDR1 SGHVS, CDR2 FQNEAQ. CDR3 in DNA: TGTGCCAGCAGCTTCCTGGGGACAGGGGCTAAAAACATTCAGTACTTC. Amino acid sequence: CASSFLGTGAKNIQYF. The full variable domain, completed using reference TRBV7-8 and TRBJ2-4, is GAGVSQSPRYKVAKRGQDVALRCDPISGHVSLFWYQQALGQGPEFLTYFQNEAQLDKSGLPSDRFFAERPEGSVSTLKIQRTQQEDSAVYLCASSFLGTGAKNIQYFGAGTRLSVL.

The chain uses TRBV18 and TRBJ2-5, with a possible D match to TRBD2 (5 bases). V was cut by 5 bases and J by 4 bases, with 14 bases left in between. The V gene's germline CDR1 is KGHSH and CDR2 LQKENI. The CDR3 is 14 residues long. In DNA form, the CDR3 reads TGTGCCAGCTCATACCAACAGAGGGTAGAGACCCAGTACTTC. Its protein is CASSYQQRVETQYF. The full variable domain, rest sourced from reference TRBV18 and TRBJ2-5, is NAGVMQNPRHLVRRRGQEARLRCSPMKGHSHVYWYRQLPEEGLKFMVYLQKENIIDESGMPKERFSAEFPKEGPSILRIQQVVRGDSAAYFCASSYQQRVETQYFGPGTRLLVL.

The sample holds many counts of this clonotype. The chain couples TRBV6-5 to TRBJ2-2; no clear D gene. With 3 bases removed from V and 4 bases from J, the gap between germline ends came to 9 bases. The CDR3 is made up of 14 amino acids. CDR1 is MNHEY and CDR2 is SVGAGI in the germline V gene. CDR3 region: CASSYVTSTGELFF. DNA of the CDR3: TGTGCCAGCAGTTATGTGACAAGCACCGGGGAGCTGTTTTTT.

The CDR3 DNA reads as TGTGCCACCAGTGATTCCAAGCCGGGACTAGCGGACTACAATGAGCAGTTCTTC. Amino acids: CATSDSKPGLADYNEQFF. V gene TRBV24-1 combines with J gene TRBJ2-1; 11 bases line up with TRBD2. With 2 bases clipped from V and 3 bases from J, the junction kept 8 bases outside the gene matches. Germline V CDR1 and CDR2: KGHDR, SFDVKD. CDR3 size: 18 residues.

The V and J genes are TRBV5-1 and TRBJ1-1; D unresolved. V lost 0 bases and J lost 4, with 13 bases in between. This CDR3 has 15 amino acids. CDR1 is SGHRS, CDR2 YFSETQ, per germline. CDR3 nucleotides: TGCGCCAGCAGCTTGGAGGCAGGTTTTTTCACTGAAGCTTTCTTT. It yields the protein CASSLEAGFFTEAFF.

CDR3 DNA: TGTGCCAGCAGCGTAGGTCAGAATTACAATGAGCAGTTCTTC. It specifies CASSVGQNYNEQFF. The V call is TRBV9, the J call TRBJ2-1; D call uncertain. Germline values: CDR1 SGDLS, CDR2 YYNGEE. The CDR3 length is 14 residues. V gave up 0 bases and J gave up 4 bases, with 8 bases separating them.